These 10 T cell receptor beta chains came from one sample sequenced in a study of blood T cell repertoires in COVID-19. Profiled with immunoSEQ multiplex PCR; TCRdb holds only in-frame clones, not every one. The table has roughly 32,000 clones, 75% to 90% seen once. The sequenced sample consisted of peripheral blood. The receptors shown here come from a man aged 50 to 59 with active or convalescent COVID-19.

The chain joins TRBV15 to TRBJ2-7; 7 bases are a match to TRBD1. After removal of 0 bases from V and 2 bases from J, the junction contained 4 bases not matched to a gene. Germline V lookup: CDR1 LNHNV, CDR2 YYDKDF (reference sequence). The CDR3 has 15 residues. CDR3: CATSRDRDSTYEQYF. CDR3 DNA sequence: TGTGCCACCAGCAGAGACCGGGACAGCACCTACGAGCAGTACTTC.

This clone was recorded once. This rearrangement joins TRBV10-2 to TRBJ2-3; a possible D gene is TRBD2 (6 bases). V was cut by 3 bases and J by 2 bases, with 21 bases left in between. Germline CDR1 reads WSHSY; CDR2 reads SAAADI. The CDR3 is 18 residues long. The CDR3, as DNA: TGCGCCAGCAGTGAAGGGGACTGGAGAGGTTCCCCCACAGATACGCAGTATTTT. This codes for CASSEGDWRGSPTDTQYF.

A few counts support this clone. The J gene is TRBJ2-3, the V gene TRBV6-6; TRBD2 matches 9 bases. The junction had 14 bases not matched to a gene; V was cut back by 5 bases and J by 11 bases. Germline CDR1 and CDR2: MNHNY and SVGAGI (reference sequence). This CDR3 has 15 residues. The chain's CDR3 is CASSPQTLSGRKQYF. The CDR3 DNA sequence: TGTGCCAGCAGTCCACAGACCCTTAGCGGGAGAAAGCAGTATTTT.

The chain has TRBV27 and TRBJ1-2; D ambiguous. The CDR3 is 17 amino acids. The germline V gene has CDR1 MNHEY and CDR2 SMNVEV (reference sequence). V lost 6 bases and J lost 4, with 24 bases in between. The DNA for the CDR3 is TGTGCCAGCAGCCAAATTGGGCTACCTCTAGCGGGCTATGGCTACACCTTC. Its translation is CASSQIGLPLAGYGYTF.

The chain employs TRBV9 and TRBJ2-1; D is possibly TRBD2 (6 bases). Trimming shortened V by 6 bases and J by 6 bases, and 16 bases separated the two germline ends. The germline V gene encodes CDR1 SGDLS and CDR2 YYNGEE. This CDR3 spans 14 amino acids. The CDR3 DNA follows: TGTGCCAGCACCCCGACTAGATTTGGCAATGAGCAGTTCTTC. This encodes CASTPTRFGNEQFF.

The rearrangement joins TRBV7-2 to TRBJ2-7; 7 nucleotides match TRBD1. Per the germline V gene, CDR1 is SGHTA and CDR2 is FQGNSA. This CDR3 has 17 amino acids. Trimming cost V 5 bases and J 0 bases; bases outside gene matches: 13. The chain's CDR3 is CASSERLQGSFSYEQYF. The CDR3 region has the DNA TGTGCCAGCAGCGAGAGACTACAGGGGTCATTCTCCTACGAGCAGTACTTC.

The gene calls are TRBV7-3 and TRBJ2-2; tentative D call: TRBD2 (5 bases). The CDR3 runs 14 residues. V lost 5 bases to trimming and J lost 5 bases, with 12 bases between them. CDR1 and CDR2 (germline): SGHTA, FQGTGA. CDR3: CASSLLRGTGELFF. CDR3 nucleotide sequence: TGTGCCAGCAGCCTCCTTAGAGGGACCGGGGAGCTGTTTTTT.

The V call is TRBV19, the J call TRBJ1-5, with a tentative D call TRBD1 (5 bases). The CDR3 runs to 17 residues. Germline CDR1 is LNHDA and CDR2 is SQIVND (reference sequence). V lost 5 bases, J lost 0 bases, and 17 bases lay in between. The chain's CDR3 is CASSRRGGTSSNQPQHF. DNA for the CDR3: TGTGCCAGTAGTCGACGGGGGGGTACATCTAGCAATCAGCCCCAGCATTTT.

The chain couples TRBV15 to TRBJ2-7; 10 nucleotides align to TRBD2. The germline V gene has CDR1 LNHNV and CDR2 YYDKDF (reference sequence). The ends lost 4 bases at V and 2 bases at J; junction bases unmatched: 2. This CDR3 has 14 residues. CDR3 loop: CATSKGTSAYEQYF. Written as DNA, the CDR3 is TGTGCCACCAGCAAAGGGACTAGCGCCTACGAGCAGTACTTC.

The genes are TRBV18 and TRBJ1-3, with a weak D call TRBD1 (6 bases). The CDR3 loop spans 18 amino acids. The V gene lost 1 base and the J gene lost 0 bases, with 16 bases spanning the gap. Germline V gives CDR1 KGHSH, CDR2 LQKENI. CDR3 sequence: CASSPQTTKDSSGNTIYF. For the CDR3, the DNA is TGTGCCAGCTCACCACAGACCACGAAGGACAGCTCTGGAAACACCATATATTTT. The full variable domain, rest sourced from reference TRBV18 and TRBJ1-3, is NAGVMQNPRHLVRRRGQEARLRCSPMKGHSHVYWYRQLPEEGLKFMVYLQKENIIDESGMPKERFSAEFPKEGPSILRIQQVVRGDSAAYFCASSPQTTKDSSGNTIYFGEGSWLTVV.